One T cell receptor (beta chain) is described in this entry. Germline V gene data show CDR1 as MNHEY and CDR2 as SVGEGT. This CDR3 spans 16 amino acids. Losses at the gene ends were 2 bases for V and 7 bases for J; bases not matched to a gene: 6. This entry is derived from a study of blood T cell repertoires in COVID-19. The wider study: Material from acute and convalescent COVID-19 was sourced from the United States, Italy and Spain.

Per the authors' pipeline: How many nucleated cells were present was estimated from reference gene primer amplification. Assay used: immunoSEQ multiplex PCR; TCRdb lists only in-frame clones, some missing. V and J calls and clone size are those listed in that table; D and trimming were worked out from the DNA. The sample has 130,000 to 150,000 clones, roughly 82% seen once. The source of this sequence is a man in his fifties or sixties with active or convalescent COVID-19. Sequencing was done on a sample of peripheral blood. The chain is built from TRBV6-2 or TRBV6-3 and TRBJ2-1; 12 positions agree with TRBD2. The CDR3 protein is CASSYVGTSGPNEQFF. The CDR3 bases are TGTGCCAGCAGTTACGTCGGGACTAGCGGGCCTAATGAGCAGTTCTTC.